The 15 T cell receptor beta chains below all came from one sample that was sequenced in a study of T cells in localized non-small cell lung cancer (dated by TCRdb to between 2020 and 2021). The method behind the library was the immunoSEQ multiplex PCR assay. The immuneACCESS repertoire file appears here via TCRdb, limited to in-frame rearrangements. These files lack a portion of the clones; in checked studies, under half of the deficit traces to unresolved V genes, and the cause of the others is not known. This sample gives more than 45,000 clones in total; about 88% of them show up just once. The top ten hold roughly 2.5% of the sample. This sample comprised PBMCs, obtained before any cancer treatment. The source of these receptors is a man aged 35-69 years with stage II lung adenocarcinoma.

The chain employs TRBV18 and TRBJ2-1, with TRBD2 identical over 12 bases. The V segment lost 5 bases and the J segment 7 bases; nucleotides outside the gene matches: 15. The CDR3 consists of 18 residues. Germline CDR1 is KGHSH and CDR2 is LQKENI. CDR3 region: CASSATSSSLAGGNEQFF. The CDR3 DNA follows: TGTGCCAGCTCAGCAACTAGTTCCTCACTAGCGGGGGGAAATGAGCAGTTCTTC.

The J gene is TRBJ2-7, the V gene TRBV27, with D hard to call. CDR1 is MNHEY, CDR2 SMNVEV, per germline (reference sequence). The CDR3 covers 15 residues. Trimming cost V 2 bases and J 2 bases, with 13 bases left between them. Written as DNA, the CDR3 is TGTGCCAGCAGTTTACCTCAGAGTGGAGCCTACGAGCAGTACGTC. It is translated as CASSLPQSGAYEQYV.

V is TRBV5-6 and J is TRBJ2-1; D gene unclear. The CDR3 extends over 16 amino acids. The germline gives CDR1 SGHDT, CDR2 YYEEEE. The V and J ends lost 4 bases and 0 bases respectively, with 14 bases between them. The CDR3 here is CASSVSFQSSYNEQFF. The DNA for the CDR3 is TGTGCCAGCAGCGTATCGTTTCAGAGCTCCTACAATGAGCAGTTCTTC.

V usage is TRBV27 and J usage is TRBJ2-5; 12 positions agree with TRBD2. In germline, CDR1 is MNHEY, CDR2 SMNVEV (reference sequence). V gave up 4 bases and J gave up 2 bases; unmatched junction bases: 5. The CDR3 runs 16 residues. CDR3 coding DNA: TGTGCCAGCAGTTCCCCGGGGACTAGCGGGCAAGAGACCCAGTACTTC. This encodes CASSSPGTSGQETQYF.

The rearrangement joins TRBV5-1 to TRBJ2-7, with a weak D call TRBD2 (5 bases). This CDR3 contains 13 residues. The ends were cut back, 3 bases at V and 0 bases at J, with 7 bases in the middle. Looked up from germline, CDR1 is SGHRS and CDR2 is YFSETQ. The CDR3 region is CASSSDSSYEQYF. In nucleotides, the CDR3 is TGCGCCAGCAGCTCGGACTCCTCCTACGAGCAGTACTTC.

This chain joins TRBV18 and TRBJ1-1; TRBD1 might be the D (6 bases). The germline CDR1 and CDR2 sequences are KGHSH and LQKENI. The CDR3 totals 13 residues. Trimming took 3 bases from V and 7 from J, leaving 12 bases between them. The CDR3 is CASSPYGQIEAFF. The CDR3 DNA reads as TGTGCCAGCTCACCTTATGGACAGATTGAAGCTTTCTTT.

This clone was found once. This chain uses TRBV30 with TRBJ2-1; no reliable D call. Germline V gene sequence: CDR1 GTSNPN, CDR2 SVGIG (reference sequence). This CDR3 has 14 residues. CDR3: CGVLRQSSYNEQFF. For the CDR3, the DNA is TGTGGAGTTCTGAGGCAAAGCTCCTACAATGAGCAGTTCTTC.

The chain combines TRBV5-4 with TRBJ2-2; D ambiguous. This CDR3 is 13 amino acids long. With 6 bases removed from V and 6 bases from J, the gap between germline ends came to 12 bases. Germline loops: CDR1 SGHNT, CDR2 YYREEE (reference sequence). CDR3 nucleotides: TGTGCCAGCATGGTCGGAAGAGCCGGGGAGCTGTTTTTT. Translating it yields CASMVGRAGELFF.

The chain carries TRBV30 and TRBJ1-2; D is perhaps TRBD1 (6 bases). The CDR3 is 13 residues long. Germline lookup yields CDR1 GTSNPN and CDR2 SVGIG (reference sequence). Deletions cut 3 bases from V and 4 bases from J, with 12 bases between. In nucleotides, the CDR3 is TGTGCCTGGAGGGGGGGGCCTGGCTATGGCTACACCTTC. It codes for CAWRGGPGYGYTF.

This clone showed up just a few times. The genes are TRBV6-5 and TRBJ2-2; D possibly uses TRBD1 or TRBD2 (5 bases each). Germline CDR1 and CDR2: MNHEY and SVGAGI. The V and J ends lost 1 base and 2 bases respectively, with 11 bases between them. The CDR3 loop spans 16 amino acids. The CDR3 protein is CASSYYRGSNTGELFF. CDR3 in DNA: TGTGCCAGCAGTTACTACCGGGGCTCTAACACCGGGGAGCTGTTTTTT.

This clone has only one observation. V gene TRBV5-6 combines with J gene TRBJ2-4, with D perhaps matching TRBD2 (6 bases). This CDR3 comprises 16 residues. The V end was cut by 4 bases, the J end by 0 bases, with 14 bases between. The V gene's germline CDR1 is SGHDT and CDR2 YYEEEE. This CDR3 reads CASSLYRTIAKNIQYF. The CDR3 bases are TGTGCCAGCAGCCTCTACAGGACTATAGCCAAAAACATTCAGTACTTC. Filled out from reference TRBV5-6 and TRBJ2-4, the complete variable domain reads DAGVTQSPTHLIKTRGQQVTLRCSPKSGHDTVSWYQQALGQGPQFIFQYYEEEERQRGNFPDRFSGHQFPNYSSELNVNALLLGDSALYLCASSLYRTIAKNIQYFGAGTRLSVL.

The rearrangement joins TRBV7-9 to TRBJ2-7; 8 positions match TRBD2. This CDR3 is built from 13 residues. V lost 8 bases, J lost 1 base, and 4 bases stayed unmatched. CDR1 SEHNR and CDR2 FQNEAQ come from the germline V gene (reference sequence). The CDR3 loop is CASSGGGSYEQYF. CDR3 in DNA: TGTGCCAGCTCCGGGGGGGGATCCTACGAGCAGTACTTC.

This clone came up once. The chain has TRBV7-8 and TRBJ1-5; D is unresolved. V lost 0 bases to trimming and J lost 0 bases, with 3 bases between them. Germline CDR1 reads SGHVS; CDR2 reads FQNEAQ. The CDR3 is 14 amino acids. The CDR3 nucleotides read TGTGCCAGCAGCTTAGCAGATAGCAATCAGCCCCAGCATTTT. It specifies CASSLADSNQPQHF. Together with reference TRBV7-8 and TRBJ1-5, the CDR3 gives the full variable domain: GAGVSQSPRYKVAKRGQDVALRCDPISGHVSLFWYQQALGQGPEFLTYFQNEAQLDKSGLPSDRFFAERPEGSVSTLKIQRTQQEDSAVYLCASSLADSNQPQHFGDGTRLSIL.

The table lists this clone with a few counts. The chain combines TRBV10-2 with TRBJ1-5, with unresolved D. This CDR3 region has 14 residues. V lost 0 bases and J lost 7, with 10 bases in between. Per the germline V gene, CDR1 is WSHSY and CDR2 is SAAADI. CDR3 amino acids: CASSESGRGQPQHF. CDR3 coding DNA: TGCGCCAGCAGTGAGTCAGGCAGAGGACAGCCCCAGCATTTT.

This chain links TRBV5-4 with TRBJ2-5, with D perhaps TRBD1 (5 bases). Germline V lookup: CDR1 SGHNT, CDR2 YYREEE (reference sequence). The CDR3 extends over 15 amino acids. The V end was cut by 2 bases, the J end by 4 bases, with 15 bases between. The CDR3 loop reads CASSFLTSQGETQYF. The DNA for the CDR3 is TGTGCCAGCAGCTTTCTGACTTCCCAGGGAGAGACCCAGTACTTC.